Many counts were recorded for the clone carrying this TCR beta chain. The data are from a study of low-dose radiotherapy and immunotherapy resistance in tumors. About the research overall: Cohort 2 was treated with 1 Gy per fraction every two weeks, amounting to 13 Gy across 26 weeks.

It was with a constant-region primer and a V-primer adapter that TCRs were amplified over around 19 PCR cycles. TCRdb reprocessed the reads with MiXCR, giving one entry per CDR3 protein. This sample has tens of thousands of distinct CDR3 sequences; roughly 10% occur once, and the top ten carry roughly 6.2%. Time point indicated: before trial treatment. Donors were administered nivolumab, ipilimumab, aspirin and low-dose cyclophosphamide, together with low-dose radiotherapy. Each eligible patient had an advanced solid tumor, and these tumors lacked tumor-infiltrating lymphocytes. Germline loops: CDR1 SEHNR, CDR2 FQNEAQ (reference sequence). The CDR3 is 18 residues long. V trimming: 1 base; J trimming: 1 base; junction bases outside the gene matches: 8.

This sample comprised PBMCs, obtained before treatment. The V and J genes are TRBV7-9 and TRBJ2-3; 10 bases match TRBD2. The receptor was isolated from a female donor with ovarian cancer. The CDR3 reads CASSLERGGLARTDTQYF. The CDR3 nucleotides are TGTGCCAGCAGCTTAGAGCGGGGGGGCCTGGCTCGCACAGATACGCAGTATTTT.